This T cell receptor (beta chain) was found in a study of T cell responses to AZD1222 COVID-19 vaccine. Clones were read by immunoSEQ multiplex PCR, and TCRdb kept only the in-frame ones, dropping some. The sample lists some 180,000 clones; about 92% were seen once. The sequence derives from an adult in good health. The starting material was peripheral blood, obtained on day 0 of AZD1222 vaccination.

The CDR3 reads CASSATGELFF. The CDR3 DNA is TGTGCCAGCTCTGCCACCGGGGAGCTGTTTTTT. The chain is built from TRBV18 and TRBJ2-2; D remains ambiguous. The V end was cut by 6 bases, the J end by 4 bases, with 3 bases between. CDR1 and CDR2 (germline): KGHSH, LQKENI. The CDR3 consists of 11 residues.